This passage covers 14 T cell receptor beta chains from one sample sequenced in a study of blood T cell repertoires in COVID-19 (dated by TCRdb to 2020 to 2021). Receptors were amplified or captured by the immunoSEQ multiplex PCR assay. TCRdb carries this immuneACCESS record with in-frame sequences only. Its versions omit some clonotypes, under half of them owing to an unresolved V gene in the studies checked, with the rest unexplained. The sample records some 210,000 clones, about 86% of which are singletons. The ten top clones hold around 8.9% of the sample. The specimen was PBMCs or T cells enriched from blood (not recorded which). These receptors came from a woman aged 45-59 years with acute COVID-19.

This clone has more than one count but fewer than ten. The CDR3 DNA is TGTGCCAGCAGAAGAGACACAGGGGACGTCTATGGCTACACCTTC. It specifies CASRRDTGDVYGYTF. The chain recombines TRBV28 with TRBJ1-2, with TRBD1 matching 7 bases. The CDR3 extends over 15 amino acids. V was pared by 6 bases and J by 4 bases, with 11 bases of the junction left unmatched. Germline V gene data show CDR1 as MDHEN and CDR2 as SYDVKM.

This clone was recorded a few times. The chain links TRBV7-9 to TRBJ1-2, with 7 bases fitting TRBD1. The CDR3 length is 15 residues. V trimming: 5 bases; J trimming: 2 bases; junction bases outside the gene matches: 8. CDR1 is SEHNR, CDR2 FQNEAQ, per germline (reference sequence). CDR3 DNA: TGTGCCAGCAGCCAAGGGGACAGACCGAACTATGGCTACACCTTC. It translates to CASSQGDRPNYGYTF. The full variable domain, completed using reference TRBV7-9 and TRBJ1-2, is DTGVSQNPRHKITKRGQNVTFRCDPISEHNRLYWYRQTLGQGPEFLTYFQNEAQLEKSRLLSDRFSAERPKGSFSTLEIQRTEQGDSAMYLCASSQGDRPNYGYTFGSGTRLTVV.

The chain joins TRBV6-2 or TRBV6-3 to TRBJ2-4; no firm D call. This CDR3 comprises 16 residues. The ends were cut back, 0 bases at V and 9 bases at J, with 18 bases in the middle. Germline V gene sequence: CDR1 MNHEY, CDR2 SVGEGT. CDR3 in DNA: TGTGCCAGCAGTTACTCGAACGGCCTCCCGAGAGGCATTCAGTACTTC. Translation: CASSYSNGLPRGIQYF.

The J gene is TRBJ1-3, the V gene TRBV29-1; a weak D match, TRBD1 (6 bases). In germline, CDR1 is SQVTM, CDR2 ANQGSEA. The V gene lost 8 bases and the J gene lost 2 bases, with 10 bases spanning the gap. The CDR3 is made up of 12 amino acids. CDR3 bases: TGCAGCTTTACAGGGACTGGAAACACCATATATTTT. Its protein is CSFTGTGNTIYF.

The gene calls are TRBV11-2 and TRBJ2-1, with 14 bases identical to TRBD2. Germline V gene sequence: CDR1 SGHAT, CDR2 FQNNGV. This CDR3 is built from 14 residues. The V segment lost 5 bases and the J segment 9 bases; nucleotides outside the gene matches: 3. CDR3 nucleotide sequence: TGTGCCAGCAGCCCGGGACTAGCGGGGGTTGAGCAGTTCTTC. This encodes CASSPGLAGVEQFF. Full variable domain (rest looked up from reference TRBV11-2 and TRBJ2-1): EAGVAQSPRYKIIEKRQSVAFWCNPISGHATLYWYQQILGQGPKLLIQFQNNGVVDDSQLPKDRFSAERLKGVDSTLKIQPAKLEDSAVYLCASSPGLAGVEQFFGPGTRLTVL.

This clone appeared once. V is TRBV5-1 and J is TRBJ1-1, with D perhaps TRBD1 (6 bases). The CDR3 is 14 amino acids. V dropped 0 bases and J dropped 6 bases, with 12 bases sitting between them. CDR1 SGHRS and CDR2 YFSETQ come from the germline V gene. DNA for the CDR3: TGCGCCAGCAGCTTGGCCGGGCAGGGGTCTGAAGCTTTCTTT. Amino acids: CASSLAGQGSEAFF.

The CDR3 region has the DNA TGTGCCAGCAGCCTCAGGGCGAGCACAGATACGCAGTATTTT. Protein sequence: CASSLRASTDTQYF. The chain links TRBV5-6 to TRBJ2-3; a possible D gene is TRBD1 (5 bases). V lost 4 bases to trimming and J lost 0 bases, with 9 bases between them. Looked up from germline, CDR1 is SGHDT and CDR2 is YYEEEE. This CDR3 region has 14 residues.

V gene TRBV7-2 combines with J gene TRBJ2-7, with 11 bases fitting TRBD1. CDR1 is SGHTA, CDR2 FQGNSA, per germline. The CDR3 totals 17 residues. Unmatched junction bases numbered 18, after V lost 9 bases and J lost 5 bases. CDR3 sequence: CASGPYNSGTGGHEQYF. The CDR3 DNA reads TGTGCCAGTGGCCCCTACAACTCCGGGACAGGGGGTCACGAGCAGTACTTC. Combining the CDR3 with reference TRBV7-2 and TRBJ2-7 gives the whole variable domain GAGVSQSPSNKVTEKGKDVELRCDPISGHTALYWYRQSLGQGLEFLIYFQGNSAPDKSGLPSDRFSAERTGGSVSTLTIQRTQQEDSAVYLCASGPYNSGTGGHEQYFGPGTRLTVT.

CDR3 region: CASSLMSERWSSYNEQFF. The CDR3 region has the DNA TGTGCCAGCAGCTTAATGTCGGAACGGTGGAGCTCCTACAATGAGCAGTTCTTC. The rearrangement uses TRBV7-2 and TRBJ2-1, with D hard to call. Trimming pared 2 bases from V and 0 bases from J, leaving 17 bases between. Germline V CDR1 and CDR2: SGHTA, FQGNSA. The CDR3 length is 18 residues.

The chain employs TRBV7-6 and TRBJ2-1; 12 bases map to TRBD1. This CDR3 has 15 residues. Trimming took 6 bases from V and 7 from J; bases not matched to a gene: 7. CDR1 and CDR2 from the germline V gene are SGHVS and FNYEAQ. The chain's CDR3 is CASSPGTGGTNEQFF. The CDR3, as DNA: TGTGCCAGCAGTCCCGGGACAGGGGGCACGAATGAGCAGTTCTTC.

This clone was counted only a few times. The rearrangement joins TRBV7-2 to TRBJ1-4, with a weak D call TRBD1 (5 bases). Germline assignment: CDR1 SGHTA and CDR2 FQGNSA. The CDR3 has 17 amino acids. Trimming cost V 0 bases and J 7 bases, with 18 bases left between them. In DNA form, the CDR3 reads TGTGCCAGCAGCTTAGCGCGATTACGGCAGGGTGGTGAAAAACTGTTTTTT. Protein: CASSLARLRQGGEKLFF.

A few counts support this clone. V and J are TRBV7-8 and TRBJ2-7, with 7 bases fitting TRBD1. J was trimmed by 5 bases and V by 5 bases; bases with no gene match: 3. The germline CDR1 and CDR2 sequences are SGHVS and FQNEAQ. This CDR3 spans 12 amino acids. The CDR3 protein is CASSPQGNEQYF. CDR3 nucleotides: TGTGCCAGCAGCCCACAGGGGAACGAGCAGTACTTC.

The chain is built from TRBV27 and TRBJ2-3; 7 nucleotides agree with TRBD1. The CDR3 has 14 amino acids. Germline loops: CDR1 MNHEY, CDR2 SMNVEV (reference sequence). V shed 9 bases and J 4 bases; nucleotides not matched to a gene: 10. CDR3 bases: TGTGCCAGTTCAACAGGGGTAAATGCAGATACGCAGTATTTT. It encodes CASSTGVNADTQYF.

The rearrangement joins TRBV28 to TRBJ1-5, with 10 bases fitting TRBD1. The CDR3 length is 15 residues. Germline CDR1 and CDR2: MDHEN and SYDVKM. V shed 6 bases, J shed 11 bases, and the junction held 13 bases outside the gene matches. This chain's CDR3 is CASSSGQGPFKAQHF. In nucleotides, the CDR3 is TGTGCCAGCAGCTCGGGACAGGGGCCCTTTAAAGCCCAGCATTTT.